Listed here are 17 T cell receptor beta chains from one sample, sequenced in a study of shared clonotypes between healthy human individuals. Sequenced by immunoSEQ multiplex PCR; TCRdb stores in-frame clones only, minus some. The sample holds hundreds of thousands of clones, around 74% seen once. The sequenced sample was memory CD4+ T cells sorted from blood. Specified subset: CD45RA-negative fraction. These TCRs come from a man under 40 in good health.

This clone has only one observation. The CDR3, as DNA: TGTGCCAGCAGCGCTGGACTGAGGTCCGATGGCTACACCTTC. Its protein product is CASSAGLRSDGYTF. The chain uses TRBV9 and TRBJ1-2; D unresolved. Trimming left V 3 bases short and J 6 bases short, with 15 bases between. CDR1 SGDLS and CDR2 YYNGEE come from the germline V gene. This CDR3 region has 14 residues.

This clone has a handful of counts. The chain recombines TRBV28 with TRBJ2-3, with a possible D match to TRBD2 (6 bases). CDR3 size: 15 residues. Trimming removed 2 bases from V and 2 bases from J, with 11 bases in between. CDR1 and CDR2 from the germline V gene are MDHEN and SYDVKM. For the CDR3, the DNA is TGTGCCAGCAGTTTACCGGCGGGATCCACAGATACGCAGTATTTT. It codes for CASSLPAGSTDTQYF.

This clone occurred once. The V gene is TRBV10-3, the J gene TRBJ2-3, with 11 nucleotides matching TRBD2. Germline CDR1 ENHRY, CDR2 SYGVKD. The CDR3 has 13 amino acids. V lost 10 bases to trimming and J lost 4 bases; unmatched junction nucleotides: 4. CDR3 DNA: TGTGCCACCGGGACTAGCGGCGCAGATACGCAGTATTTT. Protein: CATGTSGADTQYF.

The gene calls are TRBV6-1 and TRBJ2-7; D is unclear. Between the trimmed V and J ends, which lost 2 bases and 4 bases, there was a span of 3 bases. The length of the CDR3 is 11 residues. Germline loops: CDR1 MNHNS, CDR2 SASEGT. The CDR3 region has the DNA TGTGCCAGCAGTGAACTGTACGAGCAGTACTTC. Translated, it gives CASSELYEQYF.

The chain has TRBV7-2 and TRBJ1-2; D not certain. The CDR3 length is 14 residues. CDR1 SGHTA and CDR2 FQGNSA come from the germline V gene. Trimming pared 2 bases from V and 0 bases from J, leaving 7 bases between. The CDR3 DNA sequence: TGTGCCAGCAGCTTACTGGGAGCTAACTATGGCTACACCTTC. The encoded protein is CASSLLGANYGYTF. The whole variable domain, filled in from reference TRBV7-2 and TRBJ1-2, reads GAGVSQSPSNKVTEKGKDVELRCDPISGHTALYWYRQSLGQGLEFLIYFQGNSAPDKSGLPSDRFSAERTGGSVSTLTIQRTQQEDSAVYLCASSLLGANYGYTFGSGTRLTVV.

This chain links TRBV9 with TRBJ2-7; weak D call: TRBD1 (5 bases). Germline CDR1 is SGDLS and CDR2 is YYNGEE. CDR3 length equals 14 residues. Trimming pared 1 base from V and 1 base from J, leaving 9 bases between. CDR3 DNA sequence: TGTGCCAGCAGCGTACAGGGTGGGTCCTACGAGCAGTACTTC. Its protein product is CASSVQGGSYEQYF.

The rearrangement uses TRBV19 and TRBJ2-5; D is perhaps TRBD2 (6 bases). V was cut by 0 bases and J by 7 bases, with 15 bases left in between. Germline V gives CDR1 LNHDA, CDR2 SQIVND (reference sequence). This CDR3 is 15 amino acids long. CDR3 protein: CASSIDPGYGGTQYF. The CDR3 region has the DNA TGTGCCAGTAGTATAGATCCGGGCTACGGGGGGACCCAGTACTTC. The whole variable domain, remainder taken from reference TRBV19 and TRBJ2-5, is DGGITQSPKYLFRKEGQNVTLSCEQNLNHDAMYWYRQDPGQGLRLIYYSQIVNDFQKGDIAEGYSVSREKKESFPLTVTSAQKNPTAFYLCASSIDPGYGGTQYFGPGTRLLVL.

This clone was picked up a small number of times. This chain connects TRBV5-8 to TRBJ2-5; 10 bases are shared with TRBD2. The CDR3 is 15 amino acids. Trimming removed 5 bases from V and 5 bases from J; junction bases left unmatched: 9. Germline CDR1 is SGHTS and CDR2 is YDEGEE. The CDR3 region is CASSYSGGKSETQYF. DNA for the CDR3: TGTGCCAGCAGTTATAGCGGGGGGAAGAGCGAGACCCAGTACTTC. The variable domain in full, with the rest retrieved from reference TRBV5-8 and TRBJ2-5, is EAGVTQSPTHLIKTRGQQATLRCSPISGHTSVYWYQQALGLGLQFLLWYDEGEERNRGNFPPRFSGRQFPNYSSELNVNALELEDSALYLCASSYSGGKSETQYFGPGTRLLVL.

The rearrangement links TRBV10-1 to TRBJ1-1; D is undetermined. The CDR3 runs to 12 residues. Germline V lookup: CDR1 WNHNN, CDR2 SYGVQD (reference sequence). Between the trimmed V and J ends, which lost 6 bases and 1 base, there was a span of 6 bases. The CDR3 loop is CASRGWNTEAFF. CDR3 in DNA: TGCGCCAGCAGGGGATGGAACACTGAAGCTTTCTTT.

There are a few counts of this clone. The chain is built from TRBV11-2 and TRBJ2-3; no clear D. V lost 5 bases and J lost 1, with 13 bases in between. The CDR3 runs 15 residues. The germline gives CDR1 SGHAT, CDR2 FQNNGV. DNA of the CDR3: TGTGCCAGCAGCCAACTGTCCCCGGGCACAGATACGCAGTATTTT. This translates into CASSQLSPGTDTQYF.

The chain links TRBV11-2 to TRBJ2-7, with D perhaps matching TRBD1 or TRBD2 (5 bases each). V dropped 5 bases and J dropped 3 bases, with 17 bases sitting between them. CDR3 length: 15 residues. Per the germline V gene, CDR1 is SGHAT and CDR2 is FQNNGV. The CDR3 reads CASSPASGRVYEQYF. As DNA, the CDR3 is TGTGCCAGCAGCCCCGCGTCGGGACGGGTCTACGAGCAGTACTTC.

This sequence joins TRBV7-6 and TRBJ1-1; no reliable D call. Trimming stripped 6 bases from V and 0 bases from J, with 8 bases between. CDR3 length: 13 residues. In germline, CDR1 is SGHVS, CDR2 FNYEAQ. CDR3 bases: TGTGCCAGCAGTCGGGATGTGAACACTGAAGCTTTCTTT. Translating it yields CASSRDVNTEAFF.

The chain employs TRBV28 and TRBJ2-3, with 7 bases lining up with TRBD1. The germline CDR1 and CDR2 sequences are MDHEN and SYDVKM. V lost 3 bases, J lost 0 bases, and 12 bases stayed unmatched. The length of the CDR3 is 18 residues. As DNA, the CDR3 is TGTGCCAGCAGTTTCGTGACAGGGACCTCGTCTAGCACAGATACGCAGTATTTT. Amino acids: CASSFVTGTSSSTDTQYF.

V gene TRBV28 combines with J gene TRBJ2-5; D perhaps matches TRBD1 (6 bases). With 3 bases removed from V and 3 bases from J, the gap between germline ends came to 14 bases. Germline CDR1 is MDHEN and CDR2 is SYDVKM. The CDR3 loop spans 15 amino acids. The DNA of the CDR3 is TGTGCCAGCAGTTTGGGGGTCAGGGGTGAAGAGACCCAGTACTTC. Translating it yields CASSLGVRGEETQYF. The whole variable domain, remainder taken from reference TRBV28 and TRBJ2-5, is DVKVTQSSRYLVKRTGEKVFLECVQDMDHENMFWYRQDPGLGLRLIYFSYDVKMKEKGDIPEGYSVSREKKERFSLILESASTNQTSMYLCASSLGVRGEETQYFGPGTRLLVL.

The CDR3 DNA reads TGTGCCAGCAGTTCGACACTCAGCACAGATACGCAGTATTTT. This sequence encodes CASSSTLSTDTQYF. The chain combines TRBV2 with TRBJ2-3; no clear D gene. The CDR3 consists of 14 residues. Trimming stripped 5 bases from V and 0 bases from J, with 9 bases between. Germline CDR1 is SNHLY and CDR2 is FYNNEI.

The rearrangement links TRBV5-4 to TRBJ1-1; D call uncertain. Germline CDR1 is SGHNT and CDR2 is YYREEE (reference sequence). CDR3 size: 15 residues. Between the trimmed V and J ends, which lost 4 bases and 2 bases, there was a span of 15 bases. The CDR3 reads CASSAMGGLNTEAFF. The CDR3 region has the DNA TGTGCCAGCAGCGCCATGGGAGGGCTTAACACTGAAGCTTTCTTT. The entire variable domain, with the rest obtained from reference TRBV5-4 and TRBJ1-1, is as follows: ETGVTQSPTHLIKTRGQQVTLRCSSQSGHNTVSWYQQALGQGPQFIFQYYREEENGRGNFPPRFSGLQFPNYSSELNVNALELDDSALYLCASSAMGGLNTEAFFGQGTRLTVV.

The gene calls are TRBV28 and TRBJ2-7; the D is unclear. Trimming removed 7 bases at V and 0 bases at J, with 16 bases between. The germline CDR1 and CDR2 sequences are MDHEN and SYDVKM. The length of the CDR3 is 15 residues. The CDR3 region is CASKSPGRSSYEQYF. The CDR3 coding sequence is TGTGCCAGCAAGTCCCCGGGCAGAAGCTCCTACGAGCAGTACTTC.